This TCR beta chain was captured in a study of cytomegalovirus exposure and HLA in healthy donors (dated by TCRdb to the late 2010s). For the wider study: In an earlier analysis of about 560 of the donors, around 300 Gb of sequence data and roughly 100 million unique TCR beta sequences from about 190 million T cells were reported. An early release that covered roughly 600 HLA-typed donors contained around 300 gigabases of sequencing data and tens of millions of unique TCR sequences. The genetic ancestry cluster associated with self-reported Caucasian donors included over 65% of the 300 to 400 genotyped donors. The study aimed to test whether cataloging public T cell receptors could reveal signatures of past pathogen exposure. The study used immunosequencing to profile the T cell repertoires of approximately 650 subjects and linked those repertoires to cytomegalovirus serostatus. Besides the first cohort of 500 to 700 subjects, a separate validation cohort made up of over 100 different subjects was used. The study combined high-throughput TCR immunosequencing, statistical association of individual TCRs with disease status, and machine learning to predict cytomegalovirus infection status. To study patterns of TCR occurrence, a later analysis re-analyzed previously published TCR beta repertoires from 700 or so donors and added high-resolution HLA genotyping. In the later analysis, no new phenotypic data were used to find candidate immune exposures; instead, reliance was placed on TCR beta sequences and their occurrence across donors. An earlier analysis of some 500 of the donors applied high-throughput TCR beta sequencing to assess whether each TCR beta V gene segment acted as functional or pseudogenic. Donor age, sex, ethnicity and CMV serostatus were collected together with the repertoire data. A later genetic analysis took genome-wide SNP genotypes for about 65% of the 666 donors and used that subset as a discovery cohort. Every discovery cohort repertoire had been produced on one sequencing platform. Class I and class II HLA loci were covered by the typing at four-digit resolution. The number of donors typed differed by locus, with about 629-630 for A, B, C, DRB1 and DQB1, roughly 520 for DQA1, nearly 610 for DPA1, and over 400 for DPB1. Because of strong linkage in the cohort, roughly five DR-DQ haplotypes were treated as single units for association and clustering. Among around 400 genotyped donors of the cohort, an average of around 240,000 unique TCR beta nucleotide sequences was sequenced per donor, of which about 18% were non-productive. The investigation overall reported the following: A cluster of highly shared sequence variants was judged likely to be a technical artifact of the sequencing pipeline. A later analysis found that most CMV-associated TCR beta chains appeared HLA-restricted, with HLA associations seemingly driven largely by CMV exposure. In an earlier analysis of several hundred of the donors, most TCR beta V segments were observed in productive rearrangements about 90% or about 30% of the time, broadly matching IMGT annotations. A further reported finding was that TCR beta sequences accurately predicted the HLA-A and HLA-B alleles for most subjects in the first cohort. The classifier was reported to diagnose cytomegalovirus status with high specificity and sensitivity in both the original and validation cohorts. Because counts were too low, seventeen rarely observed V segments, including chromosome 9 orphons, were excluded from the earlier analysis of 587 of the donors. A later genetic analysis associated a missense DCLRE1C variant with V-gene and J-gene trimming of TCR beta chains, and an independent cohort replicated the association. This cohort had only TCR beta chains sequenced, and the lack of alpha or paired-chain data limited which features could be detected. For the cohort, immune exposure information was limited to CMV serostatus. In a later analysis, several top co-occurrence clusters were reported to appear linked to parvovirus B19, influenza, CMV and Epstein-Barr virus. A later analysis associated about 17,000 TCR beta sequences with specific HLA alleles at a false discovery rate of 0.05. A few of the identified cytomegalovirus-associated TCR beta chains were confirmed in vitro to be specific for cytomegalovirus antigens. A later analysis found that HLA-associated TCR beta chains were more clonally expanded and had lower generation probabilities than equally common non-associated chains. Across donors, most TCR sequences were observed very rarely, whereas some public TCRs were present in many individuals. Roughly uniform sequencing depth across donors was assumed in presence/absence analyses, although this assumption may not hold. When HLA alleles, especially DR and DQ, strongly co-occurred, attributing TCR associations to individual alleles was difficult. The study gave a list of some 150 TCR beta chains associated with cytomegalovirus. Some IMGT-functional V segments, including TRBV6-2 and TRBV6-3, could not be told apart with the 87-base-pair reads, so those segments were excluded. In a later analysis, TCR association rates were found to vary across HLA loci, with the most associated TCRs seen for DRB1 alleles and the fewest for HLA-C alleles. Correlated functional status among segregating V segments might reflect linkage disequilibrium, but an unknown experimental factor could not be ruled out. Because some donors lacked HLA typing at each locus, the association tests relied only on the typed subset. Compared with the roughly 700-donor mean, donors in an Asian-associated ancestry cluster had fewer N-insertions in productive TCRs, according to a later genetic analysis. According to the authors, the approach could potentially be generalized to other disease states and immunological phenotypes.

CDR3 length: 15 amino acids, cysteine to phenylalanine. The kept DNA is CDR3 alone, 45 bases in frame from the first base. Based on the germline V gene, the CDR1 and CDR2 sequences are ENHRY and SYGVKD. V was cut back by 2 bases and J by 1 base, leaving a gap of 8 bases between them. The cohort consisted of 650 to 850 healthy bone marrow donors. At the time of sampling, every cohort member was nominally healthy, though immune exposures that went unrecorded were likely present. The donor was CMV seronegative and belonged to the group of approximately 320 seronegative cohort members. Each donor provided a peripheral blood sample, and peripheral blood mononuclear cells were used for TCR beta sequencing. Genomic DNA extraction from the blood cell samples was performed with the Qiagen DNeasy Blood Extraction Kit. Receptor libraries were prepared by the immunoSEQ multiplex PCR assay. For the multiplex PCR, a mixture combining 60 forward primers for TCR Vbeta segments and 13 reverse primers for TCR Jbeta segments was used. The CDR3 region of rearranged TCR beta genes was amplified from genomic DNA with a multiplex PCR assay. On the Illumina HiSeq System, the amplified TCR beta libraries were sequenced as 87-base-pair reads. Under the source paper's analysis protocol: A later analysis counted about 82 million unique TCR beta chains across the 666 repertoires, and roughly 10 million of these chains were shared by at least two donors. A nearest-neighbor algorithm error-corrected the raw reads and collapsed the reads into unique sequences, merging closely related sequences to remove PCR and sequencing errors. V, D and J gene segments were assigned by aligning CDR3 sequences to IMGT reference sequences. Each retained sequence needed at least a six-nucleotide match to both a V gene segment and a J gene segment. Rearrangements were called productive when the CDR3 lacked stop codons and stayed in frame with V and J; all others were non-productive. CDR3 was defined according to IMGT convention as the region running from the second conserved V-encoded cysteine to the conserved J-encoded phenylalanine. Sequences without an unambiguous match to a single V gene segment were excluded from the earlier analysis of several hundred of the donors. In an earlier analysis of some 590 of the donors, a V segment was called functional when productive rearrangements were above 56.7%, and segregating when the standard deviation between donors exceeded 5%. A statistical classification framework was built for diagnosing cytomegalovirus status from the catalog of TCR beta chain sequences. In a later analysis, V and J genes were assigned by comparing TCR nucleotide sequences against IMGT/GENE-DB human TR gene sequences. The TCRdist pipeline was used in a later analysis to assign CDR3 sequences and most-parsimonious VDJ recombination scenarios. In a later analysis, every TCR beta chain was defined by the combination of its CDR3 amino acid sequence and its V-gene family, and reads without a unique V-gene family were dropped. To address suspected cross-contamination and a sequencing artifact, a later analysis removed several hundred highly shared, low-generation-probability nucleotide sequences. A later analysis calculated a clonal expansion index for each public chain from normalized within-repertoire ranks of inferred template counts. In a later analysis, generation probabilities were computed with a VDJ recombination model fitted to out-of-frame rearrangements, and the resulting probabilities were checked against IGoR. In a later analysis, TCR-TCR, TCR-HLA and TCR-CMV co-occurrence was scored with hypergeometric tests, and a repertoire-size bias correction was applied to TCR pairs. To estimate false discovery rates, a later analysis permuted the HLA or CMV assignments 20 times. A later analysis grouped co-occurring TCRs with DBSCAN, adding TCRdist sequence similarity when clustering within HLA-allele-positive subsets. Repertoires with fewer than 30,000 or more than 120,000 public chains were left out of co-occurrence clustering, as were five repertoires with anomalous nucleotide sharing. Not all clones reach the TCRdb copy of this immuneACCESS table, which keeps in-frame sequences only. Checked studies attribute under half of the gap to unresolved V genes and leave the rest unexplained. V and J calls and clone size are those listed in that table; D and trimming were worked out from the DNA. This sample comprises under 130,000 clones, about 80% of them detected only once. The ten largest clones represent more than 3% of the sample.

Note on this clone: Its recognized antigen is unknown. Base-call qualities are not available, and no considerably larger clone is one nucleotide away.

Sequenced material: PBMCs. The chain is assembled from TRBV10-3 and TRBJ2-2; TRBD1 is possibly the D segment (5 matching bases). The clonotype comes from a woman in her 40s in good health and CMV-seronegative. The sequence in DNA is TGTGCCATCAGTGAGACCGACAGGAACACCGGGGAGCTGTTTTTT. Translation gives CAISETDRNTGELFF.